These 18 T cell receptor beta chains originate from one sample sequenced in a study of T cell responses to AZD1222 COVID-19 vaccine (dated by TCRdb to about 2021). In light of the paper, this sample's time point label describes: baseline before first vaccination. The receptor library was made with the immunoSEQ multiplex PCR assay. TCRdb holds this immuneACCESS table with in-frame rearrangements only. Some clones are missing; in checked studies, unresolved V genes explain under half, and the rest has no known cause. The sample records about 140,000 clones, 75% to 90% of which are singletons. The top ten clonotypes cover 1.6% of the sample. Sequencing used peripheral blood, obtained on day 0 of AZD1222 vaccination. The receptors shown here come from an adult in good health.

The gene calls are TRBV3-1 (or the pseudogene TRBV3-2) and TRBJ1-1, with D unclear. V gave up 4 bases and J gave up 8 bases, with 11 bases separating them. This CDR3 contains 12 residues. Germline V gives CDR1 LGHDT, CDR2 YNNKEL (reference sequence). In nucleotides, the CDR3 is TGTGCCAGCAGCCGACATGAGGGAGAAGCTTTCTTT. It yields the protein CASSRHEGEAFF.

This clone has just one count. This chain connects TRBV6-5 to TRBJ1-6, with D possibly TRBD1 on 5 matching bases. The V and J ends lost 2 bases and 8 bases respectively, with 16 bases between them. The germline V gene encodes CDR1 MNHEY and CDR2 SVGAGI. The CDR3 loop spans 16 amino acids. The CDR3 DNA reads as TGTGCCAGCAGTTACACGCGGCGCGGGACCCATTCACCCCTCCACTTT. This gives the protein CASSYTRRGTHSPLHF.

The table lists this clone with a few counts. The chain carries TRBV11-2 and TRBJ1-2, with a possible D match to TRBD1 (6 bases). Trimming pared 4 bases from V and 4 bases from J, leaving 16 bases between. The CDR3 covers 15 residues. The germline CDR1 and CDR2 sequences are SGHAT and FQNNGV. CDR3 sequence reads: CASSSLRKDSYGYTF. As DNA, the CDR3 is TGTGCCAGCAGCTCGCTACGAAAGGACAGCTATGGCTACACCTTC.

This clone was detected only a few times. The chain joins TRBV6-5 to TRBJ2-3; D is ambiguous. Germline V gene lookup returns CDR1 MNHEY and CDR2 SVGAGI. The V end lost 6 bases, the J end lost 2 bases, and 12 bases lay between the germline ends. The CDR3 length is 14 residues. CDR3: CASSRDGVTDTQYF. CDR3 DNA sequence: TGTGCCAGCAGCCGCGACGGAGTCACAGATACGCAGTATTTT.

The J gene is TRBJ2-1, the V gene TRBV5-8; weak D call: TRBD1 (5 bases). Germline loops: CDR1 SGHTS, CDR2 YDEGEE. With 4 bases removed from V and 5 bases from J, the gap between germline ends came to 10 bases. The CDR3 loop spans 13 amino acids. CDR3 in amino acids: CASSQDNNNEQFF. CDR3 bases: TGTGCCAGCAGCCAGGACAATAACAATGAGCAGTTCTTC.

This chain uses TRBV9 with TRBJ1-2; 8 bases fit TRBD1. This CDR3 has 14 residues. CDR1 SGDLS and CDR2 YYNGEE come from the germline V gene. The trim removed 4 bases at V and 6 bases at J, leaving 8 bases unmatched. CDR3 sequence (DNA): TGTGCCAGCAGCCCAGGGGGCATTCAGGATGGCTACACCTTC. This sequence encodes CASSPGGIQDGYTF.

The genes are TRBV4-1 and TRBJ1-6; D may be TRBD1 (5 bases). The ends were cut back, 1 base at V and 8 bases at J, with 12 bases in the middle. Per germline, CDR1 MGHRA and CDR2 YSYEKL. There are 15 residues in the CDR3. Here the CDR3 reads CASSQVVTQDSPLHF. In nucleotides, the CDR3 is TGCGCCAGCAGCCAAGTCGTGACACAGGATTCACCCCTCCACTTT.

The rearrangement links TRBV19 to TRBJ2-1; 7 bases are shared with TRBD1. V trimming: 3 bases; J trimming: 12 bases; junction bases outside the gene matches: 8. The germline gives CDR1 LNHDA, CDR2 SQIVND (reference sequence). The CDR3 runs to 13 residues. The CDR3 is CASSIRQGLGQFF. Written as DNA, the CDR3 is TGTGCCAGTAGTATCCGACAGGGTCTAGGGCAGTTCTTC.

This chain links TRBV27 with TRBJ2-1; 7 bases line up with TRBD1. Germline values: CDR1 MNHEY, CDR2 SMNVEV (reference sequence). The junction had 9 bases not matched to a gene; V was cut back by 0 bases and J by 7 bases. The CDR3 covers 16 residues. This chain's CDR3 is CASSLSNRGYWNEQFF. CDR3 nucleotides: TGTGCCAGCAGTTTATCCAACAGGGGTTACTGGAATGAGCAGTTCTTC.

The chain joins TRBV2 to TRBJ1-2, with D tentatively TRBD1 (5 bases). The CDR3 consists of 17 residues. Per germline, CDR1 SNHLY and CDR2 FYNNEI. V gave up 8 bases and J gave up 2 bases, with 24 bases separating them. As DNA, the CDR3 is TGTGCCAGCTCGTCCGGCGACCTATCACGGGGGAACTATGGCTACACCTTC. Translation gives CASSSGDLSRGNYGYTF.

The V gene is TRBV29-1, the J gene TRBJ2-3; D ambiguous. Trimming removed 7 bases from V and 1 base from J, with 12 bases in between. CDR1 and CDR2 (germline): SQVTM, ANQGSEA. The CDR3 contains 13 residues. CDR3 nucleotides: TGCAGCGCCGTTCGGCAGGGCACAGATACGCAGTATTTT. Protein product: CSAVRQGTDTQYF.

V gene TRBV12-3 or TRBV12-4 combines with J gene TRBJ2-5; D may be TRBD2 (5 bases). The V end was cut by 8 bases, the J end by 3 bases, with 13 bases between. The CDR3 runs 13 residues. Here the CDR3 reads CASLMNGEETQYF. CDR3 bases: TGTGCCAGCCTTATGAACGGGGAAGAGACCCAGTACTTC.

CDR3: CASSQFGTGADQPQHF. CDR3 DNA sequence: TGTGCCAGCAGTCAATTCGGGACAGGTGCAGATCAGCCCCAGCATTTT. The chain combines TRBV2 with TRBJ1-5; TRBD1 matches 8 bases. Per germline, CDR1 SNHLY and CDR2 FYNNEI. The CDR3 is made up of 16 amino acids. Trimming removed 5 bases from V and 5 bases from J; junction bases left unmatched: 11.

This clone appeared a single time. V usage is TRBV19 and J usage is TRBJ1-1, with 8 bases that match TRBD1. CDR1 is LNHDA and CDR2 is SQIVND in the germline V gene (reference sequence). The CDR3 spans 14 residues. Trimming took 5 bases from V and 5 from J; bases not matched to a gene: 7. In nucleotides, the CDR3 is TGTGCCAGTAGTCCCAGGACAGGGAGGACTGAAGCTTTCTTT. It codes for CASSPRTGRTEAFF.

This chain links TRBV18 with TRBJ1-4; tentatively, D is TRBD1 (5 bases). V was shortened by 8 bases and J by 4 bases, with 11 bases between the two germline ends. Germline CDR1 and CDR2: KGHSH and LQKENI. This CDR3 spans 13 amino acids. CDR3 protein: CASPRQGNEKLFF. The CDR3 coding sequence is TGTGCCAGCCCGCGGCAGGGTAATGAAAAACTGTTTTTT.

The chain combines TRBV3-1 (or the pseudogene TRBV3-2) with TRBJ1-2; maybe TRBD1 (6 bases). Germline V gene lookup returns CDR1 LGHDT and CDR2 YNNKEL (reference sequence). The V end lost 4 bases, the J end lost 8 bases, and 14 bases lay between the germline ends. This CDR3 spans 13 amino acids. Here the CDR3 DNA reads TGTGCCAGCAGCCGAGAGGGGACACGGGGCTACACCTTC. Its translation is CASSREGTRGYTF.

The J gene is TRBJ1-1, the V gene TRBV6-5, with TRBD1 as a possible D gene (6 bases). The CDR3 sequence is 14 residues long. CDR1 is MNHEY, CDR2 SVGAGI, per germline. Trimming took 7 bases from V and 1 from J, leaving 13 bases between them. The CDR3 DNA follows: TGTGCCAGCACTAAAGGGGGGAAGAACACTGAAGCTTTCTTT. This sequence encodes CASTKGGKNTEAFF.

The rearrangement joins TRBV27 to TRBJ2-1; possibly TRBD1 for D (6 bases). V lost 6 bases and J 4 bases, leaving 10 bases between the germline ends. Per germline, CDR1 MNHEY and CDR2 SMNVEV (reference sequence). The CDR3 covers 13 residues. For the CDR3, the DNA is TGTGCCAGCAGACAACAGGGATACAATGAGCAGTTCTTC. Amino acids: CASRQQGYNEQFF.